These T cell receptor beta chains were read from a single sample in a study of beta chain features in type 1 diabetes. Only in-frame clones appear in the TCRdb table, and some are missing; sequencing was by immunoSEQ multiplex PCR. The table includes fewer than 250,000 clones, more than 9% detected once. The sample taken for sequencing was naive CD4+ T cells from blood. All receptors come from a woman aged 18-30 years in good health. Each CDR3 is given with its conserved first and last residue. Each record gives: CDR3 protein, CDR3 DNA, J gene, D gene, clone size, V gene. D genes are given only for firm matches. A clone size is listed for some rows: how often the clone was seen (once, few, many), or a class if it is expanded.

CDR3: CAWSVRGGGEAFF; DNA: TGTGCCTGGAGTGTACGAGGAGGCGGCGAAGCTTTCTTT; J: TRBJ1-1; D: .; size: .; V: TRBV30
CDR3: CATSRGDTSNQPQHF; DNA: TGTGCCACCAGCAGAGGGGACACTAGCAATCAGCCCCAGCATTTT; J: TRBJ1-5; D: .; size: few; V: TRBV15
CDR3: CASSYGRPPQGYEQYF; DNA: TGTGCCAGCAGTTACGGGCGGCCCCCACAGGGCTACGAGCAGTACTTC; J: TRBJ2-7; D: .; size: few; V: TRBV6-5
CDR3: CASSFQGVSNQPQHF; DNA: TGTGCCAGCAGCTTCCAGGGTGTGAGCAATCAGCCCCAGCATTTT; J: TRBJ1-5; D: .; size: few; V: TRBV7-9
CDR3: CASSLGSLTEAFF; DNA: TGTGCCAGCAGTTTGGGCAGCCTCACTGAAGCTTTCTTT; J: TRBJ1-1; D: .; size: few; V: TRBV28
CDR3: CASSRDRVIVNEQFF; DNA: TGTGCCAGCAGTAGAGACAGGGTCATCGTGAATGAGCAGTTCTTC; J: TRBJ2-1; D: TRBD1; size: .; V: TRBV6-5
CDR3: CSVEDRASGSSYNEQFF; DNA: TGCAGCGTTGAAGATAGGGCTAGCGGGAGCTCCTACAATGAGCAGTTCTTC; J: TRBJ2-1; D: TRBD2; size: few; V: TRBV29-1
CDR3: CASSFGGINYGYTF; DNA: TGTGCCAGCAGCTTCGGCGGAATTAACTATGGCTACACCTTC; J: TRBJ1-2; D: .; size: few; V: TRBV5-4
CDR3: CASTGLAGAGYEQFF; DNA: TGTGCCAGCACGGGACTAGCGGGAGCAGGGTATGAGCAGTTCTTC; J: TRBJ2-1; D: TRBD2; size: few; V: TRBV6-1
CDR3: CASSSNTGELFF; DNA: TGTGCCAGCAGTTCTAACACCGGGGAGCTGTTTTTT; J: TRBJ2-2; D: .; size: .; V: TRBV27
CDR3: CASTDGGQTAAHEQFF; DNA: TGTGCCAGTACCGATGGGGGACAAACGGCCGCGCATGAGCAGTTCTTC; J: TRBJ2-1; D: .; size: .; V: TRBV19
CDR3: CASSFRGLGEKLFF; DNA: TGTGCCAGCAGCTTCAGGGGGTTGGGTGAAAAACTGTTTTTT; J: TRBJ1-4; D: TRBD1; size: .; V: TRBV7-9
CDR3: CAISESGGRASGEQFF; DNA: TGTGCCATCAGTGAGTCGGGCGGGAGGGCCTCAGGAGAGCAGTTCTTC; J: TRBJ2-1; D: TRBD2; size: few; V: TRBV10-3